This is a list of T cell receptor beta chains from one sample in a study of blood T cell repertoires in COVID-19. Sequencing was performed with immunoSEQ multiplex PCR; in TCRdb, only in-frame clones are kept and a portion is missing. There are 300,000 to 450,000 clones in the sample; approximately 80% occur only once, and 1.1% lies in the top ten. Sequenced input: peripheral blood. The receptors shown here come from a human donor with acute or convalescent COVID-19. The donor label of this sample is uncertain. CDR3s include the opening cysteine and the closing phenylalanine or tryptophan. The D gene is left open where the match is weak. Size values are once, few and many counts, or a class for expanded clones, and some rows have none.

size,V,J,D,DNA,CDR3
-,TRBV12-3/TRBV12-4,TRBJ2-7,TRBD2,TGTGCCAGCAGTACGGGACTAGCTTACGAGCAGTACTTC,CASSTGLAYEQYF
-,TRBV7-2,TRBJ2-7,-,TGTGCCAGCAGCTTAGGGGGCTCGAGCTCCTACGAGCAGTACTTC,CASSLGGSSSYEQYF
few,TRBV30,TRBJ2-1,-,TGTGCCTGGAGTCGTAGGCGGAAGTACAATGAGCAGTTCTTC,CAWSRRRKYNEQFF
-,TRBV10-2,TRBJ1-6,TRBD1,TGCGCCAGCAGTGGGAACAGGGGCAGGGATTCACCCCTCCACTTT,CASSGNRGRDSPLHF
-,TRBV7-2,TRBJ1-4,-,TGTGCCAGCACTGAAGGGCCGCGGGGGCTGCGTGAAAAACTGTTTTTT,CASTEGPRGLREKLFF
-,TRBV6-2/TRBV6-3,TRBJ1-2,-,TGTGCCAGCAGTTACTTCCCTGCACGGGCGGGTGGCTACACCTTC,CASSYFPARAGGYTF
-,TRBV2,TRBJ2-1,TRBD2,TGTGCCAGCAGTGCCTGGCGGGGGGGTTACAATGAGCAGTTCTTC,CASSAWRGGYNEQFF
-,TRBV2,TRBJ1-5,-,TGTGCCAGCAGTGAAGACAGGAATCAGCCCCAGCATTTT,CASSEDRNQPQHF
-,TRBV19,TRBJ2-5,TRBD2,TGTGCCAGTAGCCTAGCCTCAGGGAGGGGACAAGAGACCCAGTACTTC,CASSLASGRGQETQYF
-,TRBV6-5,TRBJ1-2,TRBD1,TGTGCCAGCAGTTACGTGGACAGGGATGGCTACACCTTC,CASSYVDRDGYTF
-,TRBV27,TRBJ1-2,-,TGTGCCAGCAGTGACAGTAGGGGCTACACCTTC,CASSDSRGYTF
-,TRBV4-1,TRBJ1-5,TRBD1,TGCGCCAGCAGCCAAGAAGGCGGGACAGGGCTCTTGCCCCAGCATTTT,CASSQEGGTGLLPQHF
-,TRBV6-4,TRBJ2-1,TRBD2,TGTGCCAGCAGTTTGGGGTTAGCGGGAACCTACAATGAGCAGTTCTTC,CASSLGLAGTYNEQFF
-,TRBV25-1,TRBJ1-6,-,TGTGCCAGCAGTAAGACAGGATATAATTCACCCCTCCACTTT,CASSKTGYNSPLHF
-,TRBV28,TRBJ2-1,TRBD1,TGTGCCAGCAGCACGCCCGGACAGGTAGTTAGCTCCTACAATGAGCAGTTCTTC,CASSTPGQVVSSYNEQFF
once,TRBV2,TRBJ2-7,-,TGTGCCAGCAGGGACAGAGAGAGCTCCTACGAGCAGTACTTC,CASRDRESSYEQYF
-,TRBV11-2,TRBJ1-6,-,TGTGCCAGCAGCTTATTATTGTACTCTGGCGGTTCACCCCTCCACTTT,CASSLLLYSGGSPLHF
-,TRBV12-3/TRBV12-4,TRBJ1-4,-,TGTGCCAGCAGTTACAGGCAAACGCTGTTTTTT,CASSYRQTLFF
once,TRBV10-2,TRBJ2-3,TRBD1,TGCGCCAGCACCCCGGACAGGGGACACACAGATACGCAGTATTTT,CASTPDRGHTDTQYF
few,TRBV7-9,TRBJ2-1,TRBD1,TGTGCCAGCAGCACAACCGGGACAGACCACTCCTACAATGAGCAGTTCTTC,CASSTTGTDHSYNEQFF
-,TRBV6-6,TRBJ1-1,TRBD1,TGTGCCAGCAGATCCTGGACAGGACAGAACACTGAAGCTTTCTTT,CASRSWTGQNTEAFF
-,TRBV2,TRBJ1-2,-,TGTGCCAGCAGTGAAGGCGGAGGGATTTTCCATGGCTACACCTTC,CASSEGGGIFHGYTF
once,TRBV4-1,TRBJ2-5,TRBD1,TGCGCCAGCAGCCGCCCCGGGACAGGGGGGGAGACCCAGTACTTC,CASSRPGTGGETQYF
-,TRBV25-1,TRBJ2-1,TRBD1,TGTGCCAGCAGTGGACAGGGTTTCAATGAGCAGTTCTTC,CASSGQGFNEQFF
-,TRBV5-1,TRBJ2-2,TRBD1,TGCGCCAGCAGAGCCGTTCCCGGGACAGCTGACACCGGGGAGCTGTTTTTT,CASRAVPGTADTGELFF
-,TRBV10-3,TRBJ2-1,TRBD1,TGTGCCATCAAGGGACAGGAAGACAATGAGCAGTTCTTC,CAIKGQEDNEQFF
-,TRBV24-1,TRBJ2-3,TRBD2,TGTGCCACCAGTGACCGTAGCGGGGGGACTTTGGATACGCAGTATTTT,CATSDRSGGTLDTQYF
-,TRBV4-1,TRBJ1-2,TRBD1,TGCGCCAGCACCTCGACCCGGGACAGGGATGGCTACACCTTC,CASTSTRDRDGYTF
-,TRBV5-6,TRBJ2-5,-,TGTGCCAGCAGCTCCCTTACCCAGGCAGAGACCCAGTACTTC,CASSSLTQAETQYF
-,TRBV7-2,TRBJ2-7,TRBD2,TGTGCCAGCAGCTTTAGCGGGAGGGCCTCGTCGTACGAGCAGTACTTC,CASSFSGRASSYEQYF
-,TRBV15,TRBJ2-7,-,TGTGCCACCAGCGGTGGACTCGAAAGCTCCTACGAGCAGTACTTC,CATSGGLESSYEQYF
-,TRBV3-1/TRBV3-2,TRBJ1-2,-,TGTGCCAGCAGCCACACGGACAGTCCGGACTATGGCTACACCTTC,CASSHTDSPDYGYTF
-,TRBV28,TRBJ2-7,TRBD1,TGTGCCAGCAGTCGGACAGGGGTGATGCGTGAGCAGTACTTC,CASSRTGVMREQYF
-,TRBV5-1,TRBJ1-1,-,TGCGCCAGCAGCTTGGCGGCAGGGATATCGGGAGGTCCTGTGAACACTGAAGCTTTCTTT,CASSLAAGISGGPVNTEAFF
-,TRBV7-2,TRBJ2-7,-,TGTGCCAGCAGCTTAGGGCTAGTATTCTACGAGCAGTACTTC,CASSLGLVFYEQYF
few,TRBV19,TRBJ1-4,-,TGTGCCAGTAGTGGTGGGCGGGCGGCAACTAATGAAAAACTGTTTTTT,CASSGGRAATNEKLFF
-,TRBV6-5,TRBJ2-1,-,TGTGCCAGCAGTTCCCTGAGAAATGAGCAGTTCTTC,CASSSLRNEQFF
once,TRBV28,TRBJ2-3,-,TGTGCCAGCAAACCCGGACTCTGGTTGGCAGATACGCAGTATTTT,CASKPGLWLADTQYF
once,TRBV5-6,TRBJ2-2,TRBD1,TGTGCCAGCAGCTCCCCGGACAGGGCTGATGACGGGGAGCTGTTTTTT,CASSSPDRADDGELFF
-,TRBV28,TRBJ2-3,TRBD2,TGTGCCAGCAGTTTTTGGGTGGGAGGGCCGTGGAAAGCAGATACGCAGTATTTT,CASSFWVGGPWKADTQYF